This TCR beta chain emerged from a study of blood T cell repertoires in COVID-19. For the study at large: Samples of COVID-19 (acute and convalescent) were obtained from the United States, Italy and Spain. PBMCs, B-cell-depleted T cells, or T cells provided the cDNA or gDNA that made up the material.

While infection was still active, Seattle patients were enrolled and then followed longitudinally. Original processing notes: Amplifying reference gene primers gave estimates of nucleated cell counts. Using immunoSEQ multiplex PCR, the repertoire was profiled, and TCRdb retains in-frame clones only, with some absent. V and J calls and clone size are those listed in that table; D and trimming were worked out from the DNA. The sample has just over 300,000 clones, nearly 90% seen once. Germline V gene data show CDR1 as SQVTM and CDR2 as ANQGSEA. Trimming removed 4 bases at V and 0 bases at J, with 9 bases between. CDR3 length: 13 residues.

This rearrangement joins TRBV29-1 to TRBJ1-1; D unclear. The clonotype was recovered from a woman in her thirties with COVID-19, enrolled during active disease. Sequenced: peripheral blood. As DNA, the CDR3 is TGCAGCGTTGGGAGGGCCATGAACACTGAAGCTTTCTTT. This codes for CSVGRAMNTEAFF.